A selection of T cell receptor beta chains follows, all from one sample in a study of identifying expanded T cells in peripheral blood. Sequenced by immunoSEQ multiplex PCR; TCRdb stores in-frame clones only, minus some. The sample lists about 130,000 clones, 75% to 90% occurring once. Sequenced material: blood. The origin of the receptors is a person between 18 and 75 years old in good health. Each CDR3 is given with its conserved first and last residue. A D gene is named only where the DNA matches it firmly. Some rows have no size entry. The others give once, few or many, or a class for an expanded clone.

CDR3nt | CDR3aa | d_gene | abundance | j_gene | v_gene
TGTGCCAGCAGCTTAGGGACAGGGTGGAATCAGCCCCAGCATTTT | CASSLGTGWNQPQHF | TRBD1 | - | TRBJ1-5 | TRBV7-9
TGTGCCAGTAGGACGCGTCTCACTGAAGCTTTCTTT | CASRTRLTEAFF | - | - | TRBJ1-1 | TRBV19
TGTGCCACCAAGACAGTGGGGTTAACCGGGGAGCTGTTTTTT | CATKTVGLTGELFF | - | few | TRBJ2-2 | TRBV28
TGTGCCAGCAGTTCTAACACCGGGGAGCTGTTTTTT | CASSSNTGELFF | - | - | TRBJ2-2 | TRBV28
TGTGCCAGCAGAGCCTCTGCAACTAATGAAAAACTGTTTTTT | CASRASATNEKLFF | - | - | TRBJ1-4 | TRBV6-4
TGTGCCAGCAGTCAACTGGGGGAAACTGAAGCTTTCTTT | CASSQLGETEAFF | - | - | TRBJ1-1 | TRBV11-1
TGTGCCAGCAGCTTGTTACAGGCTATTAACTATGGCTACACCTTC | CASSLLQAINYGYTF | - | - | TRBJ1-2 | TRBV5-5
TGTGCCAGCACAGTCCGGGGGGGGAGCGGCTACGAGCAGTACTTC | CASTVRGGSGYEQYF | TRBD2 | - | TRBJ2-7 | TRBV28
TGCGCCAGCAGTTTTCAGGACACCGAAGTTGGGGATACGCAGTATTTT | CASSFQDTEVGDTQYF | - | - | TRBJ2-3 | TRBV5-1
TGTGCCAGCACCCCGGTCAGGGGCACAGATACGCAGTATTTT | CASTPVRGTDTQYF | - | - | TRBJ2-3 | TRBV5-6
TGTGCCAGCAGACCGCAGGGGGCGGGTGAAGCTTTCTTT | CASRPQGAGEAFF | TRBD1 | - | TRBJ1-1 | TRBV6-5
TGCGCCAGCAGCACAGACAGGGAGAGTTCTGGGGCCAACGTCCTGACTTTC | CASSTDRESSGANVLTF | TRBD1 | - | TRBJ2-6 | TRBV5-1
TGTGCCCGGGGGGGGAACTATGGCTACACCTTC | CARGGNYGYTF | - | - | TRBJ1-2 | TRBV30
TGTGCCAGCAGTGAAGGCGGGACGGGTTACGAGCAGTACTTC | CASSEGGTGYEQYF | - | - | TRBJ2-7 | TRBV6-1
TGTGCCAGCAGTCCAGGGTTTTCGGAGACCCAGTACTTC | CASSPGFSETQYF | - | - | TRBJ2-5 | TRBV2
TGTGCCAGCAGTTTATATGCGGGAGCCGCTACGCAGTATTTT | CASSLYAGAATQYF | TRBD2 | - | TRBJ2-3 | TRBV27
TGTGCCAGCAGTTTATTAGGAGGGCAGTATGAGCAGTACTTC | CASSLLGGQYEQYF | - | many | TRBJ2-7 | TRBV28
TGTGCTAGTGGTTCTCCGGGACGGTCAAATTCACCCCTCCACTTT | CASGSPGRSNSPLHF | - | - | TRBJ1-6 | TRBV12-5
TGTGCCAGCAGCTTGTCAGGGAGAATCTACAATGAGCAGTTCTTC | CASSLSGRIYNEQFF | - | - | TRBJ2-1 | TRBV5-6
TGTGCCACCCCAGGGCTCTGGAGGAACACTGAAGCTTTCTTT | CATPGLWRNTEAFF | - | - | TRBJ1-1 | TRBV6-1
TGTGCCAGCAGCCCGACTAGCGGGGGGTCCTCCTACAATGAGCAGTTCTTC | CASSPTSGGSSYNEQFF | TRBD2 | - | TRBJ2-1 | TRBV11-3
TGTGCCAGTAGTATAGACCGGGACAGAGCCTACGAGCAGTACTTC | CASSIDRDRAYEQYF | TRBD1 | - | TRBJ2-7 | TRBV19